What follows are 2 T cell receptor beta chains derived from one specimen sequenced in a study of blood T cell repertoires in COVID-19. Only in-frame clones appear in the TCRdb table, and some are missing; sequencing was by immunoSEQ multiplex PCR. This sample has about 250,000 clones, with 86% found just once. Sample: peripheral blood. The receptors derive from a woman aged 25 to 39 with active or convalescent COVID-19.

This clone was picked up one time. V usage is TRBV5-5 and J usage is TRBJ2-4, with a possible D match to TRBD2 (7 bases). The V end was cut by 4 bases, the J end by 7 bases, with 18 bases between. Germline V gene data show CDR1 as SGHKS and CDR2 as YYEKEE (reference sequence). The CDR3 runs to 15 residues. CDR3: CASSLWRGRGNIQYF. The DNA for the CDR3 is TGTGCCAGCAGCCTCTGGAGGGGGAGGGGGAACATTCAGTACTTC. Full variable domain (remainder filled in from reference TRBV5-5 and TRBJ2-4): DAGVTQSPTHLIKTRGQQVTLRCSPISGHKSVSWYQQVLGQGPQFIFQYYEKEERGRGNFPDRFSARQFPNYSSELNVNALLLGDSALYLCASSLWRGRGNIQYFGAGTRLSVL.

The CDR3 is CASSKPRADSVSGNTIYF. The CDR3 coding sequence is TGTGCCAGCAGCAAACCCCGGGCTGACAGCGTCTCTGGAAACACCATATATTTT. The chain recombines TRBV21-1 with TRBJ1-3; TRBD1 is the table's D call, not checked against the DNA. TRBV21-1 is a pseudogene locus. The CDR3 length is 18 residues.